This T cell receptor beta chain was captured in a study of blood T cells in healthy people across ages. Study-wide background: T cells yielded about one barcoded beta molecule per two cells through template switching.

Germline values: CDR1 SGHAT, CDR2 FQNNGV. The CDR3 spans 16 residues. Whole-study results and caveats: Bulk PBMC profiling left naive and antigen-experienced comparisons inconclusive. Expanded clonotype changes were possibly confounded by unknown donor CMV status.

To note about this clonotype: Its antigen is not identified. At one boundary the junction diverges from the germline segment, which might be a read error.

Primers used in a second PCR of roughly 6 to 11 cycles were a sample-barcoded 5' primer and a J-beta primer mix. TCRdb re-called the 5' RACE reads with MiXCR, one entry per CDR3 protein. The data show around 1.5 million distinct CDR3 sequences, roughly 60% seen once. The receptor comes from a man younger than 35 in good health. The sample consisted of blood. This chain links TRBV11-2 with TRBJ2-5; 12 bases agree with TRBD2. As DNA, the CDR3 is TGTGCCGGCAGCCTTAGGAGGACTAGCGGGATAGAGACCCAGTACTTC. Translated, it gives CAGSLRRTSGIETQYF.